The following is a TCR beta chain sequence with its context. The CDR3 spans 13 residues. Germline V lookup: CDR1 SGHDT, CDR2 YYEEEE. V was shortened by 4 bases and J by 0 bases, with 6 bases between the two germline ends. PCR amplification relied on 60 Vbeta primers (plus 13 Jbeta primers). The table came from immunoSEQ multiplex PCR; TCRdb's copy has only in-frame clones and leaves some out. The table includes roughly 130,000 clones, around 80% detected once. The source of the sample is a study of cytomegalovirus exposure and HLA in healthy donors. The sample consisted of PBMCs. The receptor was isolated from a man aged 25 to 40 in good health and CMV-seronegative. The V call is TRBV5-6, the J call TRBJ2-3; no definite D call. The CDR3 sequence is CASSTVSTDTQYF. CDR3 nucleotide sequence: TGTGCCAGCAGCACGGTCAGCACAGATACGCAGTATTTT.